Reported below is one T cell receptor beta chain. The entry originates in a study of blood T cell repertoires in COVID-19. Study-wide background: Some COVID-19 samples were acute and others convalescent; all came from the United States, Italy and Spain.

Trimming removed 3 bases at V and 1 base at J, with 6 bases between. Per germline, CDR1 SGHTA and CDR2 FQGNSA. The CDR3 runs to 13 residues. Measured with immunoSEQ multiplex PCR; TCRdb has only the in-frame clones, and not every one. Found here are over 200,000 clones, roughly 80% of them singletons; the top ten hold approximately 5%. The sequenced sample was peripheral blood. The clonotype was recovered from a human donor in a cohort sampled during active COVID-19. The chain is built from TRBV7-2 and TRBJ1-1; no reliable D call. CDR3 in DNA: TGTGCCAGCAGCTTCGCGGGGAACACTGAAGCTTTCTTT. The encoded protein is CASSFAGNTEAFF.